This T cell receptor beta chain originates from a study of OX40 agonist ivuxolimab in advanced cancers. Looking at the study overall: The patients got ivuxolimab, which is an agonistic anti-OX40 (CD134) antibody. Checkpoint inhibitors had been given previously to approximately 40% of patients. Study-wide results and caveats: Expanded clones were, on average, more numerous in CD8+ T cells than in CD4+. No antigen was identified for the clonally expanded peripheral T cells.

Clones were read by immunoSEQ multiplex PCR, and TCRdb kept only the in-frame ones, dropping some. The data contain about 110,000 clones, approximately 90% of them seen just once; the ten biggest clones take up around 0.7%. This clone has a single count. What it binds is not known. The ends were cut back, 4 bases at V and 4 bases at J, with 11 bases in the middle. The germline CDR1 and CDR2 sequences are PRHDT and FYEKMQ (reference sequence). The CDR3 is 13 amino acids. Material: CD4+ or CD8+ T cells sorted from blood, obtained in a trial of the OX40 agonist ivuxolimab. This receptor was identified in an adult with an advanced solid tumor such as melanoma, head and neck, liver or kidney cancer. The chain links TRBV13 to TRBJ2-7; D is unclear. The CDR3 bases are TGTGCCAGCAGCTCCTGGACCAATTACGAGCAGTACTTC. Translation: CASSSWTNYEQYF. Combining the CDR3 with reference TRBV13 and TRBJ2-7 gives the whole variable domain AAGVIQSPRHLIKEKRETATLKCYPIPRHDTVYWYQQGPGQDPQFLISFYEKMQSDKGSIPDRFSAQQFSDYHSELNMSSLELGDSALYFCASSSWTNYEQYFGPGTRLTVT.